This T cell receptor (beta chain) was found in a study of blood T cell repertoires in COVID-19. Turning to the study itself: T cells, B-cell-depleted T cells, or PBMCs supplied cDNA or gDNA.

This clone was found a few times. Germline V gene data show CDR1 as SGHNT and CDR2 as YYREEE (reference sequence). The V gene end was trimmed by 2 bases and the J gene end by 3 bases; junction bases not matched to a gene: 5. The CDR3 runs 15 residues. In the original analysis: Reference gene primer amplification in the assay estimated nucleated cell counts. The method was immunoSEQ multiplex PCR; TCRdb's version includes in-frame clones alone and lacks a portion of them. That table supplies the V and J calls and clone size; D and trimming were determined from the DNA. The sample lists about 100,000 clones, around 84% occurring once.

The rearrangement uses TRBV5-4 and TRBJ2-1; 7 bases are a match to TRBD2. This clonotype was obtained from a human donor in a cohort sampled during active COVID-19. Material: peripheral blood. The CDR3: CASSFPGLDYNEQFF. CDR3 nucleotide sequence: TGTGCCAGCAGCTTTCCCGGACTAGACTACAATGAGCAGTTCTTC.